This TCR beta chain appears in the sequencing data of a study of T cell responses to AZD1222 COVID-19 vaccine. Profiled with immunoSEQ multiplex PCR; TCRdb holds only in-frame clones, not every one. Among some 150,000 clones listed, roughly 90% were seen once. A remark on this clone: Its matching antigen is unknown.

General study results and limits: White British ancestry dominated among donors, who included more females, and clonal diversity was possibly underestimated.

The TCR was taken from an adult who received the MenACWY meningococcal vaccine as a control. This sample comprised peripheral blood, obtained 28 days after the second dose of the MenACWY control vaccine.

This CDR3 is CASSPPLRRIASTDTQYF. The CDR3 coding sequence is TGTGCCAGCAGCCCCCCACTTCGTCGCATAGCTAGCACAGATACGCAGTATTTT. This chain connects TRBV7-9 to TRBJ2-3; D remains unclear. Per the germline V gene, CDR1 is SEHNR and CDR2 is FQNEAQ (reference sequence). Trimming took 5 bases from V and 0 from J, leaving 21 bases between them. The CDR3 length is 18 residues.